This T cell receptor beta chain appears in the sequencing data of a study of radiotherapy plus CTLA-4 blockade in lung cancer. On the study more broadly: Objective responses were recorded in about 18% of patients, with disease control recorded in 31%.

Overall study results and limits: Interferon-beta and early blood T cell clone dynamics reportedly predicted response best. Researchers report tumor-derived TCR clones expanding in blood after radiotherapy plus ipilimumab.

As to this clone: Its specificity is unknown.

The V gene's germline CDR1 is LNHDA and CDR2 SQIVND (reference sequence). The CDR3 runs to 15 residues. Losses at the gene ends were 5 bases for V and 2 bases for J; bases not matched to a gene: 5. Assay used: immunoSEQ multiplex PCR; TCRdb lists only in-frame clones, some missing. This table has 53,000 or so clones, approximately 86% appearing once. The source of this sequence is a human donor with non-small cell lung cancer that progressed on radiotherapy plus ipilimumab. Some clones in this sample may be carry-over from other donors' samples. Sequenced material: peripheral blood, taken from a patient treated with radiotherapy plus ipilimumab. The rearrangement links TRBV19 to TRBJ1-5, with TRBD1 matching 8 bases. The CDR3 DNA follows: TGTGCCAGTAGTCCACAGGGGGTGGGCAATCAGCCCCAGCATTTT. Translated: CASSPQGVGNQPQHF.